This T cell receptor beta chain is drawn from a study of glioma-infiltrating T cells after dendritic cell vaccination. As for the study in general: Patients received three intradermal dendritic cell vaccine injections at biweekly intervals.

V lost 0 bases and J 6 bases, leaving 9 bases between the germline ends. The CDR3 sequence is 13 residues long. The germline V gene has CDR1 LNHNV and CDR2 YYDKDF (reference sequence). Data came from immunoSEQ multiplex PCR; TCRdb stores just in-frame clones and leaves some out. Among roughly 85,000 clones listed, around 85% were seen once. Time point described: after dendritic cell vaccination, including at tumor progression/relapse. This material consisted of blood, taken after dendritic cell vaccination. The chain has TRBV15 and TRBJ2-7; D not resolved. This receptor was taken from a human donor with glioblastoma. DNA for the CDR3: TGTGCCACCAGCAGAGACCACGCCGGCGAGCAGTACTTC. It is translated as CATSRDHAGEQYF.